Each of the 21 T cell receptor beta chains below was sequenced from the same sample in a study of blood T cell repertoires in COVID-19. Sequencing was performed with immunoSEQ multiplex PCR; in TCRdb, only in-frame clones are kept and a portion is missing. Of fewer than 450,000 clones in the sample, 88% are singletons; the top ten hold roughly 2%. The sample comprised PBMCs or T cells enriched from blood (not recorded which). The receptors derive from a woman aged 40 to 49 with acute COVID-19.

This chain connects TRBV9 to TRBJ2-7; 8 bases align to TRBD1. From germline, CDR1 is SGDLS and CDR2 YYNGEE. J was trimmed by 5 bases and V by 3 bases; bases with no gene match: 7. This CDR3 region has 14 residues. CDR3 bases: TGTGCCAGCAGCGCCGAACAGGGGGTGAACGAGCAGTACTTC. This translates into CASSAEQGVNEQYF.

The gene calls are TRBV29-1 and TRBJ2-4, with TRBD1 matching 9 bases. CDR1 and CDR2 (germline): SQVTM, ANQGSEA. The CDR3 consists of 14 residues. The V segment lost 3 bases and the J segment 4 bases; nucleotides outside the gene matches: 4. The DNA for the CDR3 is TGCAGCGTTGATGCCGGGACAGGGAAAAACATTCAGTACTTC. Translation: CSVDAGTGKNIQYF.

This chain joins TRBV7-9 and TRBJ1-2; D ambiguous. CDR1 SEHNR and CDR2 FQNEAQ come from the germline V gene (reference sequence). V lost 5 bases and J lost 0, with 13 bases in between. The CDR3 consists of 15 residues. The DNA for the CDR3 is TGTGCCAGCAGCCCCGGTTTCAGGCCTAACTATGGCTACACCTTC. This sequence encodes CASSPGFRPNYGYTF.

The rearrangement uses TRBV19 and TRBJ1-5; 9 nucleotides align to TRBD1. Germline V gene data show CDR1 as LNHDA and CDR2 as SQIVND (reference sequence). Losses at the gene ends were 6 bases for V and 6 bases for J; bases not matched to a gene: 6. This CDR3 comprises 14 residues. The CDR3 DNA reads TGTGCCAGTAGCACGACAGGGGGAACTCAGCCCCAGCATTTT. It translates to CASSTTGGTQPQHF. The variable domain in full, with the rest retrieved from reference TRBV19 and TRBJ1-5, is DGGITQSPKYLFRKEGQNVTLSCEQNLNHDAMYWYRQDPGQGLRLIYYSQIVNDFQKGDIAEGYSVSREKKESFPLTVTSAQKNPTAFYLCASSTTGGTQPQHFGDGTRLSIL.

V and J are TRBV5-1 and TRBJ1-5; weak D call: TRBD1 (6 bases). Trimming removed 2 bases at V and 2 bases at J, with 8 bases between. Germline values: CDR1 SGHRS, CDR2 YFSETQ. CDR3 length: 14 residues. The CDR3 DNA follows: TGCGCCAGCAGCTTAGGGGGGGGCAATCAGCCCCAGCATTTT. This encodes CASSLGGGNQPQHF.

The chain links TRBV9 to TRBJ1-3; TRBD1 aligns across 7 bases. This CDR3 comprises 16 residues. The germline gives CDR1 SGDLS, CDR2 YYNGEE. The ends lost 4 bases at V and 1 base at J; junction bases unmatched: 8. The CDR3 DNA reads TGTGCCAGCAGCCCAGGGGGACCCCTTTCTGGAAACACCATATATTTT. This translates into CASSPGGPLSGNTIYF.

This chain connects TRBV9 to TRBJ1-2; TRBD1 matches at 10 bases. There are 15 residues in the CDR3. V trimming: 4 bases; J trimming: 10 bases; junction bases outside the gene matches: 13. Germline values: CDR1 SGDLS, CDR2 YYNGEE. The CDR3 nucleotides are TGTGCCAGCAGCCCCCATCTACGGGACAGGGGTTCCTACACCTTC. It encodes CASSPHLRDRGSYTF.

The chain has TRBV5-1 and TRBJ2-1; 11 bases line up with TRBD2. This CDR3 comprises 15 residues. Germline CDR1 reads SGHRS; CDR2 reads YFSETQ. V gave up 2 bases and J gave up 7 bases; unmatched junction bases: 5. The CDR3 region has the DNA TGCGCCAGCAGCTTAACTAGCGGGGGAAATAATGAGCAGTTCTTC. It yields the protein CASSLTSGGNNEQFF.

This chain links TRBV5-5 with TRBJ1-1, with D unresolved. The CDR3 extends over 14 amino acids. Looked up from germline, CDR1 is SGHKS and CDR2 is YYEKEE (reference sequence). V dropped 1 base and J dropped 6 bases, with 13 bases sitting between them. The CDR3 loop reads CASSLLWEAAEAFF. CDR3 nucleotides: TGTGCCAGCAGCTTGTTGTGGGAAGCGGCTGAAGCTTTCTTT.

This clone was found a few times. The V and J genes are TRBV29-1 and TRBJ1-3; maybe TRBD1 (6 bases). Germline CDR1 and CDR2: SQVTM and ANQGSEA. The CDR3 loop spans 13 amino acids. V was clipped by 1 base and J by 3 bases, with 7 bases between them. The CDR3 sequence: CSVEGTVGNTIYF. In nucleotides, the CDR3 is TGCAGCGTTGAAGGGACAGTTGGAAACACCATATATTTT.

This chain uses TRBV7-6 with TRBJ2-3; 9 nucleotides agree with TRBD1. Germline values: CDR1 SGHVS, CDR2 FNYEAQ. After removal of 1 base from V and 0 bases from J, the junction contained 11 bases not matched to a gene. This CDR3 spans 19 amino acids. CDR3 sequence: CASSLVWLGQGSSTDTQYF. DNA for the CDR3: TGTGCCAGCAGCTTAGTGTGGTTAGGACAGGGGTCTAGCACAGATACGCAGTATTTT.

The chain employs TRBV30 and TRBJ2-2, with TRBD1 matching over 12 bases. This CDR3 is 15 amino acids long. Germline CDR1 and CDR2: GTSNPN and SVGIG (reference sequence). Losses at the gene ends were 1 base for V and 6 bases for J; bases not matched to a gene: 3. The CDR3 here is CAWSAGTGGAGELFF. The CDR3 bases are TGTGCCTGGAGTGCCGGGACAGGGGGCGCCGGGGAGCTGTTTTTT. Complete variable domain (other parts from reference TRBV30 and TRBJ2-2): SQTIHQWPATLVQPVGSPLSLECTVEGTSNPNLYWYRQAAGRGLQLLFYSVGIGQISSEVPQNLSASRPQDRQFILSSKKLLLSDSGFYLCAWSAGTGGAGELFFGEGSRLTVL.

The V and J genes are TRBV24-1 and TRBJ2-1; no definite D call. The V gene lost 0 bases and the J gene lost 11 bases, with 10 bases spanning the gap. CDR1 is KGHDR, CDR2 SFDVKD, per germline. This CDR3 comprises 13 residues. The CDR3 protein is CATSDLQGDQQFF. The CDR3 DNA reads as TGTGCCACCAGTGATTTGCAAGGAGATCAGCAGTTCTTC.

CDR3 DNA sequence: TGTGCCAGTTTAAGATCGACAGGGTACGGCTACACCTTC. Translation gives CASLRSTGYGYTF. The chain combines TRBV28 with TRBJ1-2, with TRBD1 matching 7 bases. The CDR3 covers 13 residues. CDR1 and CDR2 from the germline V gene are MDHEN and SYDVKM. After removal of 9 bases from V and 8 bases from J, the junction contained 12 bases not matched to a gene.

The J gene is TRBJ2-7, the V gene TRBV12-3 or TRBV12-4; 7 bases are a match to TRBD1. The ends lost 8 bases at V and 7 bases at J; junction bases unmatched: 8. The CDR3 runs to 12 residues. CDR3 protein: CASAYRGSEQYF. CDR3 nucleotides: TGTGCCAGCGCTTACAGGGGCAGTGAGCAGTACTTC.

The chain combines TRBV14 with TRBJ1-2, with a possible D match to TRBD1 (5 bases). The V gene's germline CDR1 is SGHDN and CDR2 FVKESK. The CDR3 runs 14 residues. The germline V and J ends were trimmed by 0 bases and 2 bases, with 7 bases remaining between them. Here the CDR3 DNA reads TGTGCCAGCAGCCAAGAGCGGGGGAACTATGGCTACACCTTC. This codes for CASSQERGNYGYTF.

CDR3 DNA sequence: TGTGCCAGCAGCCAGGCCCCCACAGATACGCAGTATTTT. It encodes CASSQAPTDTQYF. The V and J genes are TRBV3-1 (or the pseudogene TRBV3-2) and TRBJ2-3; no reliable D call. This CDR3 contains 13 residues. The V gene lost 3 bases and the J gene lost 2 bases, with 6 bases spanning the gap. CDR1 is LGHDT, CDR2 YNNKEL, per germline (reference sequence).

J is TRBJ1-6 and V is TRBV6-1, with a possible D match to TRBD1 (5 bases). The length of the CDR3 is 18 residues. CDR1 is MNHNS and CDR2 is SASEGT in the germline V gene. V lost 2 bases to trimming and J lost 0 bases, with 14 bases between them. CDR3 bases: TGTGCCAGCAGTGAAAGAGGCAGGGCGCTCTCCTATAATTCACCCCTCCACTTT. The encoded protein is CASSERGRALSYNSPLHF.

The V call is TRBV10-3, the J call TRBJ2-3; 7 bases align to TRBD1. V trimming: 4 bases; J trimming: 5 bases; junction bases outside the gene matches: 6. Germline CDR1 and CDR2: ENHRY and SYGVKD. The CDR3 consists of 14 residues. CDR3 bases: TGTGCCATCAGTGTAGGGGGCCCCCAAGATACGCAGTATTTT. Its translation: CAISVGGPQDTQYF.

A single count supports this clone. This rearrangement joins TRBV20-1 to TRBJ1-1; D gene unclear. The CDR3 spans 10 residues. V lost 3 bases and J 11 bases, leaving 10 bases between the germline ends. Germline loops: CDR1 DFQATT, CDR2 SNEGSKA (reference sequence). CDR3 region: CSASGKAAFF. CDR3 DNA sequence: TGCAGTGCTAGCGGTAAAGCGGCTTTCTTT.

The V call is TRBV11-2, the J call TRBJ2-2; perhaps TRBD1 as D (5 bases). This CDR3 region has 14 residues. The V and J ends lost 6 bases and 1 base respectively, with 9 bases between them. Germline-derived CDR1 and CDR2 are SGHAT and FQNNGV. CDR3 amino acids: CASRSDRNTGELFF. Here the CDR3 DNA reads TGTGCCAGCAGGTCCGACAGGAACACCGGGGAGCTGTTTTTT.